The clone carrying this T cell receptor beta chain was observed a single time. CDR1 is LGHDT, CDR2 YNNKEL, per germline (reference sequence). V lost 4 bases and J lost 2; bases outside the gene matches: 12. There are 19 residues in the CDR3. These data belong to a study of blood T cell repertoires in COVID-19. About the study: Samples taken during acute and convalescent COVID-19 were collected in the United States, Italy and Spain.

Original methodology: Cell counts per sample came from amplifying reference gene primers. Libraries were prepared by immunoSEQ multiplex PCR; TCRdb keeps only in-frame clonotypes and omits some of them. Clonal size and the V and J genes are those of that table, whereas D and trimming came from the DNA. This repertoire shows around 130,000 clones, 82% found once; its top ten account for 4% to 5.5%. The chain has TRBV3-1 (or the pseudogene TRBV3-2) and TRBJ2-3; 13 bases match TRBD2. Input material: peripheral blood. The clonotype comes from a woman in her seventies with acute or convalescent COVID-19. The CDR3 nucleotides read TGTGCCAGCAGCCCCATGCCAGGGGGACTAGCGGGGACCACAGATACGCAGTATTTT. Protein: CASSPMPGGLAGTTDTQYF.